This T cell receptor beta chain was profiled in a study of shared clonotypes between healthy human individuals. As concerns this clone: Its antigen is currently unknown.

Sequencing was performed with immunoSEQ multiplex PCR; in TCRdb, only in-frame clones are kept and a portion is missing. The table has millions of clones, 90% to 95% seen once; the top ten hold around 0.14%. Every contributor of samples was a Caucasian grown-up residing in Nashville, Tennessee. Study-wide results and caveats: Estimated richness was generally greater in naive than memory subsets.

Trimming stripped 1 base from V and 4 bases from J, with 16 bases between. The CDR3 covers 16 residues. Germline V CDR1 and CDR2: LNHDA, SQIVND (reference sequence). This rearrangement joins TRBV19 to TRBJ1-1; TRBD1 is a possible D gene (5 bases). This sequence originates from a man between 18 and 29 years old in good health. Source material: naive CD4+ T cells sorted from blood. Regarding subset: CD45RA+ positively selected. CDR3 in amino acids: CASSIAPGAVGTEAFF. Here the CDR3 DNA reads TGTGCCAGTAGTATAGCCCCCGGGGCAGTGGGCACTGAAGCTTTCTTT.